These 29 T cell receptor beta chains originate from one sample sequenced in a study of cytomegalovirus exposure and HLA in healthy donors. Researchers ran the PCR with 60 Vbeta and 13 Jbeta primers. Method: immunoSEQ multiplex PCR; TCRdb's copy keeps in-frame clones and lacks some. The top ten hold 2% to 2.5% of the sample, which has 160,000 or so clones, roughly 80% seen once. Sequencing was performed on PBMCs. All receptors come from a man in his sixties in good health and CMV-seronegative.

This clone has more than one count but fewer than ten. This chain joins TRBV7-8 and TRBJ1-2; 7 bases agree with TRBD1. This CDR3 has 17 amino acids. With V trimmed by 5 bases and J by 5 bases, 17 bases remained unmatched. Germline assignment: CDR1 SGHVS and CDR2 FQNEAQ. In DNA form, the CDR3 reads TGTGCCAGCAGCGGCCGGGACAGCCGAACCCAGAGGTATGGCTACACCTTC. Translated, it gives CASSGRDSRTQRYGYTF.

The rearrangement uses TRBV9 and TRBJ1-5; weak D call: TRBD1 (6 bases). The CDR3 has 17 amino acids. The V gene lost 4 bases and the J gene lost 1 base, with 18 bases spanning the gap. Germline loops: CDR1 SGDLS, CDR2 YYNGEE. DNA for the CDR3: TGTGCCAGCAGCCTGCGGGTCGGGGGGGCAAGCAATCAGCCCCAGCATTTT. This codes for CASSLRVGGASNQPQHF.

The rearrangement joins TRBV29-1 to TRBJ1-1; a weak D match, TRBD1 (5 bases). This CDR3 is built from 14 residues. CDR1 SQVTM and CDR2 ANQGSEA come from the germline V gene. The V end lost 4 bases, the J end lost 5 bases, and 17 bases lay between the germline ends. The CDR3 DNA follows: TGCAGCGTTGGGCGGGACTGGGGTCGTACTGAAGCTTTCTTT. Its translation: CSVGRDWGRTEAFF.

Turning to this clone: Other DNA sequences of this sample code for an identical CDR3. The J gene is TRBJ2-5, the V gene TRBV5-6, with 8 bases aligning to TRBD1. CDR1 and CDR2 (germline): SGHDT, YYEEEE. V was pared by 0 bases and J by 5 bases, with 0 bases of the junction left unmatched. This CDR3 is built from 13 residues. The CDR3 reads CASSLDRGETQYF. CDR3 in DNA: TGTGCCAGCAGCTTGGACAGGGGGGAGACCCAGTACTTC. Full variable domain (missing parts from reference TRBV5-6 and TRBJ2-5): DAGVTQSPTHLIKTRGQQVTLRCSPKSGHDTVSWYQQALGQGPQFIFQYYEEEERQRGNFPDRFSGHQFPNYSSELNVNALLLGDSALYLCASSLDRGETQYFGPGTRLLVL.

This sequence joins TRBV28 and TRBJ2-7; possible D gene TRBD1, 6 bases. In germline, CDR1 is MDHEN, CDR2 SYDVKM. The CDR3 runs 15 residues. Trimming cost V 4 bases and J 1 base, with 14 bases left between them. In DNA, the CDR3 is TGTGCCAGCAGTTGGAACTTCGACAGGTCCTACGAGCAGTACTTC. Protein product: CASSWNFDRSYEQYF.

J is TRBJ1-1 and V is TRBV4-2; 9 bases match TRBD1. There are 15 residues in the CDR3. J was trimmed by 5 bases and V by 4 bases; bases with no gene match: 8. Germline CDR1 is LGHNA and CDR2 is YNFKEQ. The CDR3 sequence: CASSPLGTGPTEAFF. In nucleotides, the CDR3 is TGTGCCAGCAGCCCCCTGGGGACAGGGCCAACTGAAGCTTTCTTT.

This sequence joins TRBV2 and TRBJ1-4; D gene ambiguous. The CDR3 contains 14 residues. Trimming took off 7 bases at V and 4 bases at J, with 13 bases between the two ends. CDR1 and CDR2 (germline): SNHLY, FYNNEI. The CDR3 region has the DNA TGTGCCAGCAATCTGAGAGGATATAATGAAAAACTGTTTTTT. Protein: CASNLRGYNEKLFF.

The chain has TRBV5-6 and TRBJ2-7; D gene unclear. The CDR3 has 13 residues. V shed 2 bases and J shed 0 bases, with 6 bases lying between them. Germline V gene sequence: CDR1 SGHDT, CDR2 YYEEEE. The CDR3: CASSFPVSYEQYF. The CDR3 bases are TGTGCCAGCAGCTTTCCCGTCTCCTACGAGCAGTACTTC.

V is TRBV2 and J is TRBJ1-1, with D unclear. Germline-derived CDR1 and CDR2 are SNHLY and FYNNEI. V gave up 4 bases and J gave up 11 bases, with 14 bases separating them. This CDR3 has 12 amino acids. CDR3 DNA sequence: TGTGCCAGCAGTGGGCAGTCTAGTGGGGCTTTCTTT. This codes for CASSGQSSGAFF.

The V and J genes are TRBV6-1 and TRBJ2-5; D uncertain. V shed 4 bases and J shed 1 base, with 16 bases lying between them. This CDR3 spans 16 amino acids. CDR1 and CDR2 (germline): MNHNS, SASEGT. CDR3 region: CASSVLSGSSQETQYF. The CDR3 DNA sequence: TGTGCCAGCAGTGTACTTAGTGGGTCTAGCCAAGAGACCCAGTACTTC.

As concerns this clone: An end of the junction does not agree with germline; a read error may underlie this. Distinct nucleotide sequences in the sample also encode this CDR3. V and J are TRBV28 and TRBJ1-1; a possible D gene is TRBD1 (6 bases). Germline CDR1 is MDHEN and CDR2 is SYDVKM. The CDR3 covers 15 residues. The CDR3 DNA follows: TGTGCCAGCACATTCCAACTCCAGGGGATGACTGAGGCTTTCTTT. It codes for CASTFQLQGMTEAFF.

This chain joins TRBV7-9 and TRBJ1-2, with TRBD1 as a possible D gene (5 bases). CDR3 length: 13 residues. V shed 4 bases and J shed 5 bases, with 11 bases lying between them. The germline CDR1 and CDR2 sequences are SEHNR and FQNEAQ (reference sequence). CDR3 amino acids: CASSSWGDYGYTF. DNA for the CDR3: TGTGCCAGCAGCTCCTGGGGGGATTATGGCTACACCTTC.

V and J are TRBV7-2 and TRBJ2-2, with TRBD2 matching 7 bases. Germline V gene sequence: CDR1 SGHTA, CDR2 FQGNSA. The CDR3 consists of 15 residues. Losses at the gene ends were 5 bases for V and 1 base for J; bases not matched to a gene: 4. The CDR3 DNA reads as TGTGCCAGCAGCGCGGGACTACTGAACACCGGGGAGCTGTTTTTT. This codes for CASSAGLLNTGELFF.

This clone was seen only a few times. DNA for the CDR3: TGCAGCGCCCGAACCCCCGGGGAACGTGGCTACACCTTC. This translates into CSARTPGERGYTF. This chain links TRBV29-1 with TRBJ1-2; no definite D call. This CDR3 spans 13 amino acids. Trimming left V 7 bases short and J 7 bases short, with 19 bases between. Germline CDR1 and CDR2: SQVTM and ANQGSEA.

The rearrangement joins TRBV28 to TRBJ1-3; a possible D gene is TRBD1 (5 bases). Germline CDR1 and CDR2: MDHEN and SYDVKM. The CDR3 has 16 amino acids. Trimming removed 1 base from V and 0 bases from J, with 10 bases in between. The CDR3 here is CASSLLGGSSGNTIYF. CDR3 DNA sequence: TGTGCCAGCAGTTTATTGGGGGGTTCCTCTGGAAACACCATATATTTT.

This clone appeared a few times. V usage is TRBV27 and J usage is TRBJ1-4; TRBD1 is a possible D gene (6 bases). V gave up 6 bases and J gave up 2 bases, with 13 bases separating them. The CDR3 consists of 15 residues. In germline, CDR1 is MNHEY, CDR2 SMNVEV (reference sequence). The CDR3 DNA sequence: TGTGCCAGCAGCAGGTTTACAGGGACTAATGAAAAACTGTTTTTT. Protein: CASSRFTGTNEKLFF. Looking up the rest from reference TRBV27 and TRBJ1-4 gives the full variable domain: EAQVTQNPRYLITVTGKKLTVTCSQNMNHEYMSWYRQDPGLGLRQIYYSMNVEVTDKGDVPEGYKVSRKEKRNFPLILESPSPNQTSLYFCASSRFTGTNEKLFFGSGTQLSVL.

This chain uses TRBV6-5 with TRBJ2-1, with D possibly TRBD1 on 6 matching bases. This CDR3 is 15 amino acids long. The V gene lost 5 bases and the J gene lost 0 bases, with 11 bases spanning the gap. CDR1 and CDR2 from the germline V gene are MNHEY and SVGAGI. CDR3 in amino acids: CASSRDRSSYNEQFF. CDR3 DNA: TGTGCCAGCAGTCGAGACAGGAGCTCCTACAATGAGCAGTTCTTC.

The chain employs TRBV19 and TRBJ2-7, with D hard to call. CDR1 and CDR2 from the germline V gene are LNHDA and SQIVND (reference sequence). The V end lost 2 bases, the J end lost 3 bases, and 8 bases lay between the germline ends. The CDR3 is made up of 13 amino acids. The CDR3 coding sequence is TGTGCCAGTAGTATAACACAAGACTACGAGCAGTACTTC. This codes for CASSITQDYEQYF.

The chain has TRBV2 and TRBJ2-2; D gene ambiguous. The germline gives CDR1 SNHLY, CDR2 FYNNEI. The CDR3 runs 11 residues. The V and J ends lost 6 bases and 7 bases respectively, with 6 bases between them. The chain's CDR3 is CASSWSGELFF. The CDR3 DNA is TGTGCCAGCAGCTGGAGCGGGGAGCTGTTTTTT.

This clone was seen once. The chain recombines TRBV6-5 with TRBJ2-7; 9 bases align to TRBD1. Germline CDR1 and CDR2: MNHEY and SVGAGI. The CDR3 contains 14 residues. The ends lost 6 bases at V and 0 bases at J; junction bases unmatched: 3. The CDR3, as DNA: TGTGCCAGCAGAAAACAGGGGGCCTCCTACGAGCAGTACTTC. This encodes CASRKQGASYEQYF.

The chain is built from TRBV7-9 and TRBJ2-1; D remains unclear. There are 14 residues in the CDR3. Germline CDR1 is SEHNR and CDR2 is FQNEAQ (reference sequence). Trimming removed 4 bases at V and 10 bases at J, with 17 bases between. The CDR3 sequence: CASSSSDGPAEQFF. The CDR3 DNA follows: TGTGCCAGCAGCTCCTCCGATGGGCCGGCGGAGCAGTTCTTC.

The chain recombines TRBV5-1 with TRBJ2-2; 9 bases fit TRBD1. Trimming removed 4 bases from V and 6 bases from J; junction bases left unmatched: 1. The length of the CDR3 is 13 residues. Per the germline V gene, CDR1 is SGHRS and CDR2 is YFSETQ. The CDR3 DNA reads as TGCGCCAGCAGCCGGACAGGGGCCGGGGAGCTGTTTTTT. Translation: CASSRTGAGELFF.

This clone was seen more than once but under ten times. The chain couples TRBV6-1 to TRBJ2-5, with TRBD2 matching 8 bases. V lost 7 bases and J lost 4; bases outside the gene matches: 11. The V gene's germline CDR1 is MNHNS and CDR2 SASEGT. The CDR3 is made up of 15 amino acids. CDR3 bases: TGTGCCAGCACCATCGGGAGGGCCGGTGGAGAGACCCAGTACTTC. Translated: CASTIGRAGGETQYF.

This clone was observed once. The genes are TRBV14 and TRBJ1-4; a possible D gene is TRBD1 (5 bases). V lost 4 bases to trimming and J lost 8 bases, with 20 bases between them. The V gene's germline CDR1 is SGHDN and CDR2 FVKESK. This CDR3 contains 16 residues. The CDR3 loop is CASSLTTGFVEEKLFF. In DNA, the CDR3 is TGTGCCAGCAGCCTTACTACAGGTTTCGTGGAGGAAAAACTGTTTTTT. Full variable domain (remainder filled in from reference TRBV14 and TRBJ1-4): EAGVTQFPSHSVIEKGQTVTLRCDPISGHDNLYWYRRVMGKEIKFLLHFVKESKQDESGMPNNRFLAERTGGTYSTLKVQPAELEDSGVYFCASSLTTGFVEEKLFFGSGTQLSVL.

The CDR3 spells CASRSTGALNTEAFF. The CDR3 coding sequence is TGTGCCAGCAGAAGTACAGGGGCTTTGAACACTGAAGCTTTCTTT. The V gene is TRBV5-6, the J gene TRBJ1-1; 7 positions agree with TRBD1. V lost 5 bases and J lost 0; bases outside the gene matches: 7. CDR3 length equals 15 residues. Germline V lookup: CDR1 SGHDT, CDR2 YYEEEE.

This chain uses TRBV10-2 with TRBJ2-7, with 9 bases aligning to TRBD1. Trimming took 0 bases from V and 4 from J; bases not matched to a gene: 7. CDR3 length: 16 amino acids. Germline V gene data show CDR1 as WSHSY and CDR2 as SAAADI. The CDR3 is CASSESGGQGSYEQYF. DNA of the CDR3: TGCGCCAGCAGTGAGTCGGGTGGACAGGGGTCGTACGAGCAGTACTTC.

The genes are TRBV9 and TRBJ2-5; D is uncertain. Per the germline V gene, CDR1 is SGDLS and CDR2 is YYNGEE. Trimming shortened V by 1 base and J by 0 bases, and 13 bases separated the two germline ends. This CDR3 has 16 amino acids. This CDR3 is CASSVLDVQYQETQYF. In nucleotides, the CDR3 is TGTGCCAGCAGCGTACTTGATGTACAGTACCAAGAGACCCAGTACTTC.

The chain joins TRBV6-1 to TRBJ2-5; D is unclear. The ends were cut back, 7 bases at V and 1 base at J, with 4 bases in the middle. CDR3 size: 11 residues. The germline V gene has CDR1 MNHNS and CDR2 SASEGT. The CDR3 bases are TGTGCCAGCATCGGCCAAGAGACCCAGTACTTC. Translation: CASIGQETQYF.

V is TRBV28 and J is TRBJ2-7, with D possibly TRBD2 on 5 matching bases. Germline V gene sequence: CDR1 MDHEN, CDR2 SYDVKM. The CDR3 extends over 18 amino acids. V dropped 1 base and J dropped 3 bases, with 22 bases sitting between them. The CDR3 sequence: CASSLSPWVLATNYEQYF. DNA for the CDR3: TGTGCCAGCAGTTTATCCCCCTGGGTGTTAGCGACAAACTACGAGCAGTACTTC. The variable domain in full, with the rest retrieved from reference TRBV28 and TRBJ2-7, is DVKVTQSSRYLVKRTGEKVFLECVQDMDHENMFWYRQDPGLGLRLIYFSYDVKMKEKGDIPEGYSVSREKKERFSLILESASTNQTSMYLCASSLSPWVLATNYEQYFGPGTRLTVT.